This record covers a single T cell receptor (beta chain). Its antigen is undetermined. This specimen comes from a study of T cell responses to AZD1222 COVID-19 vaccine. Findings of the study overall: Mostly white British, mostly female donors; authors suggested clonal diversity may be underestimated.

Repertoires were generated with immunoSEQ multiplex PCR, while TCRdb's copy carries only in-frame clones and drops some. Counted here are about 180,000 clones, around nine tenths occurring once; the ten biggest clones make up approximately 8%. Here the sequenced sample was peripheral blood, taken on day 0 of AZD1222 vaccination. This clonotype was sampled from an adult in good health.

This CDR3 reads CASSYSDRATNEKLFF. DNA of the CDR3: TGTGCCAGCAGTTACTCGGACAGGGCAACTAATGAAAAACTGTTTTTT. The J gene is TRBJ1-4, the V gene TRBV6-5, with 8 bases that match TRBD1. V was clipped by 0 bases and J by 0 bases; unmatched bases: 0. This CDR3 has 16 amino acids. The V gene's germline CDR1 is MNHEY and CDR2 SVGAGI.